This T cell receptor beta chain appears in the sequencing data of a study of shared clonotypes between healthy human individuals. The overall study: CD4 naive cells filled three plates per donor, CD4 memory three, CD8 naive two and CD8 memory one. Whole-study results and caveats: Naive subsets typically showed greater estimated richness than memory subsets.

The repertoire was sequenced with immunoSEQ multiplex PCR; TCRdb's copy has only in-frame clones and lacks some. The data hold around 2.1 million clones, with 93% observed a single time. Trimming pared 1 base from V and 2 bases from J, leaving 13 bases between. The CDR3 totals 15 residues. Per germline, CDR1 SGHKS and CDR2 YYEKEE (reference sequence). With regard to this clone: The antigen remains unidentified.

CD8 cells regarded as naive lacked CD45RO, were positively chosen for CCR7, and omitted terminally differentiated effector memory CD45RA+ cells. Recent vaccinations or acute infections were absent in the healthy HIV-negative adult donors. Caucasian adults residing in Nashville, Tennessee made up all the donors. The TCR originated in a man between 18 and 29 years old in good health. Some clones in this sample may be carry-over from other donors' samples. Specimen: naive CD8+ T cells from PBMCs. This chain uses TRBV5-5 with TRBJ2-7; no reliable D call. The CDR3 region has the DNA TGTGCCAGCAGCTTGTCCCCGGGTACCGCCTACGAGCAGTACTTC. Protein sequence: CASSLSPGTAYEQYF.